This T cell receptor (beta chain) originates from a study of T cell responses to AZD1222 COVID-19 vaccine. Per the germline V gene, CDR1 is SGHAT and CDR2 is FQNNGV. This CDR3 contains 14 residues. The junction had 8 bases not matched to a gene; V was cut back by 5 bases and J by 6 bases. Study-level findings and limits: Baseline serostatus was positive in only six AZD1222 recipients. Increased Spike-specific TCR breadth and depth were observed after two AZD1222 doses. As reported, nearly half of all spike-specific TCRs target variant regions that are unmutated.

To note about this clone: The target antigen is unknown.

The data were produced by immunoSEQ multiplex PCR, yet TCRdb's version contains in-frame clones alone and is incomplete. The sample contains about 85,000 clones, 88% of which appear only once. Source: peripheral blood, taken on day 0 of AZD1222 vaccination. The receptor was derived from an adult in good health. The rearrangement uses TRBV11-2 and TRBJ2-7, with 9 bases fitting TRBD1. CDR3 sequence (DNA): TGTGCCAGCAGCGCCACCGGGACAGGGCCCGAGCAGTACTTC. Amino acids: CASSATGTGPEQYF.